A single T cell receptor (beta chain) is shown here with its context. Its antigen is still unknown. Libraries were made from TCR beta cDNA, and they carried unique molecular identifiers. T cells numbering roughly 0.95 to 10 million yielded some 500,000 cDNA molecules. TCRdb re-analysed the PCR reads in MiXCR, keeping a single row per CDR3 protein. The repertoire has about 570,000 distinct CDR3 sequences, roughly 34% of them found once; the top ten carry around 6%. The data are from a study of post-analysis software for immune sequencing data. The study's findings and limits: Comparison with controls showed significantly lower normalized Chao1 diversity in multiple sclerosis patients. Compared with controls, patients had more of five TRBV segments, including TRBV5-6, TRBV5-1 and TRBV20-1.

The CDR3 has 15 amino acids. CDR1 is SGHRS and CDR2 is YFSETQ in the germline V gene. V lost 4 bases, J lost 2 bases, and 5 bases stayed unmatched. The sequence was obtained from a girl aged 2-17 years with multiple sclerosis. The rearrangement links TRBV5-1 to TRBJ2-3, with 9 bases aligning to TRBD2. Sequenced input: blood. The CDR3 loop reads CASSIPSGNTDTQYF. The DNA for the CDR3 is TGCGCCAGCAGCATCCCTAGCGGGAACACAGATACGCAGTATTTT.